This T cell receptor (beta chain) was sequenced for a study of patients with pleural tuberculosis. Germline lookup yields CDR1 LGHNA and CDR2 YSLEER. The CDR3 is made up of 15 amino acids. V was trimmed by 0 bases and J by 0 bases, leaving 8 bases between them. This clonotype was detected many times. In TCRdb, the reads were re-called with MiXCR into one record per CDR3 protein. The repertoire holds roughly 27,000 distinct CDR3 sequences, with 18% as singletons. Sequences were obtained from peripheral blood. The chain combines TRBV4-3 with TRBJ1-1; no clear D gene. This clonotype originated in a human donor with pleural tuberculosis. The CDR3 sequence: CASSQERGLNTEAFF. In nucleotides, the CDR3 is TGCGCCAGCAGCCAAGAACGGGGATTGAACACTGAAGCTTTCTTT.